These 3 T cell receptor beta chains originate from one sample sequenced in a study of blood T cell repertoires in COVID-19. Profiled with immunoSEQ multiplex PCR; TCRdb holds only in-frame clones, not every one. The sample has approximately 140,000 clones, 70% to 90% seen once. The sample was peripheral blood. The receptors here all came from a human donor in a cohort sampled during active COVID-19.

The V gene is TRBV5-1, the J gene TRBJ1-2, with D uncertain. CDR1 and CDR2 (germline): SGHRS, YFSETQ. This CDR3 has 13 residues. The V end lost 4 bases, the J end lost 6 bases, and 13 bases lay between the germline ends. CDR3 loop: CASSPVAVDGYTF. The CDR3 nucleotides are TGCGCCAGCAGCCCAGTTGCAGTGGATGGCTACACCTTC.

The chain uses TRBV5-1 and TRBJ1-2; D is possibly TRBD1 (5 bases). Trimming stripped 2 bases from V and 6 bases from J, with 14 bases between. Germline V gene sequence: CDR1 SGHRS, CDR2 YFSETQ. The CDR3 contains 14 residues. The CDR3, as DNA: TGCGCCAGCAGCTTCCCGGGGGTGCTAGATGGCTACACCTTC. Its translation: CASSFPGVLDGYTF.

V usage is TRBV2 and J usage is TRBJ2-4; 7 bases map to TRBD2. Trimming took 2 bases from V and 1 from J; bases not matched to a gene: 8. CDR3 length: 17 amino acids. Germline V gene data show CDR1 as SNHLY and CDR2 as FYNNEI. Written as DNA, the CDR3 is TGTGCCAGCAGTGAATTGTGGGGGGGGACGGCCAAAAACATTCAGTACTTC. Its translation: CASSELWGGTAKNIQYF.